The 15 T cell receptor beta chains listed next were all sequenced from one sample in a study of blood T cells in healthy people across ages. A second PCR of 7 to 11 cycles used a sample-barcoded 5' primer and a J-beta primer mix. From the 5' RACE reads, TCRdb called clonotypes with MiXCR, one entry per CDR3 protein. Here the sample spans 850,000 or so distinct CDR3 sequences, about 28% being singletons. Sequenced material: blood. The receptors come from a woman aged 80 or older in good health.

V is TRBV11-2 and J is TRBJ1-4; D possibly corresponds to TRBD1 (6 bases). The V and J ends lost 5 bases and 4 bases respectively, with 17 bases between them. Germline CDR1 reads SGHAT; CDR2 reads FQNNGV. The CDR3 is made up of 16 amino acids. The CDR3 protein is CASSNRQVAGNEKLFF. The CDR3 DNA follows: TGTGCCAGCAGCAACAGACAGGTTGCGGGTAATGAAAAACTGTTTTTT.

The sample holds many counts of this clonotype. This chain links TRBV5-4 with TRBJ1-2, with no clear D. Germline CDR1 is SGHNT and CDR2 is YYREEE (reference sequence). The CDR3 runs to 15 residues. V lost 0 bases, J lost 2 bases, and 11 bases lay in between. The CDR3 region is CASSLGRQQNYGYTF. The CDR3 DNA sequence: TGTGCCAGCAGCTTGGGTCGGCAGCAGAACTATGGCTACACCTTC.

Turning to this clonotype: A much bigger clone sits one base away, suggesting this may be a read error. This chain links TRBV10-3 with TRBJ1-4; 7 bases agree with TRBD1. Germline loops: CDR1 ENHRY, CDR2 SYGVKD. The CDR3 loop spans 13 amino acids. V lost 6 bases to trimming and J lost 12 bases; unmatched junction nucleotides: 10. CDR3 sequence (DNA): TGTGCCATCAGAGGACAGGTGGGAGAAGAACTGTTTTTT. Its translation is CAIRGQVGEELFF.

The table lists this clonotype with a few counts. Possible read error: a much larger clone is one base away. The CDR3, as DNA: TGTACCAGCAGCGTAGGGTCGACTGGGAGAGTGGAGACCCAGTACTTC. Encoded protein: CTSSVGSTGRVETQYF. The V and J genes are TRBV9 and TRBJ2-5; possibly TRBD2 for D (5 bases). The CDR3 consists of 16 residues. The germline CDR1 and CDR2 sequences are SGDLS and YYNGEE.

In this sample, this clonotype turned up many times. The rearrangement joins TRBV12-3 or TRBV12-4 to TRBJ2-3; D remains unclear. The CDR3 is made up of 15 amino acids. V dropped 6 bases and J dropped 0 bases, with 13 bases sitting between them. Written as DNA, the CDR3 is TGTGCCAGCAGACAACAGCGAACTAGCACAGATACGCAGTATTTT. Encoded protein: CASRQQRTSTDTQYF.

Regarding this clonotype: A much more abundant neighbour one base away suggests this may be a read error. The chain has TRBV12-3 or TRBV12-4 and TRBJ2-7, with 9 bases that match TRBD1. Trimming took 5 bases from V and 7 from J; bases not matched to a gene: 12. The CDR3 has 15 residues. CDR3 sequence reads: CASSPGQGRRNEQYF. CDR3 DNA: TGTGCCAGCAGTCCCGGACAGGGGAGGAGAAATGAGCAGTACTTC.

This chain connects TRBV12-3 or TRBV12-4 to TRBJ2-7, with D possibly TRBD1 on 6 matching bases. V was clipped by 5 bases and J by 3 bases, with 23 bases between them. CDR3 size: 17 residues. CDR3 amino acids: CASSPRAQGIRGYEQYF. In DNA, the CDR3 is TGTGCCAGCAGTCCTCGGGCACAGGGAATTCGGGGCTACGAGCAGTACTTC.

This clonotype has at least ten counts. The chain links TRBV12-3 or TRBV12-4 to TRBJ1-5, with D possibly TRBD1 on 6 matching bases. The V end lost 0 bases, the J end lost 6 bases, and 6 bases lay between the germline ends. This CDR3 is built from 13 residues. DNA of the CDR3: TGTGCCAGCAGTTTAGCAGGGGGTCAGCCCCAGCATTTT. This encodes CASSLAGGQPQHF.

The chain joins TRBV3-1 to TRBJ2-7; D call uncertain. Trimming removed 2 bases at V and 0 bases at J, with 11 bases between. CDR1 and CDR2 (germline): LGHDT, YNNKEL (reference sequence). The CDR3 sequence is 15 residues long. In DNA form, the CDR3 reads TGTGCCAGCAGCCAATTACCGTCGAGCTCCTACGAGCAGTACTTC. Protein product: CASSQLPSSSYEQYF.

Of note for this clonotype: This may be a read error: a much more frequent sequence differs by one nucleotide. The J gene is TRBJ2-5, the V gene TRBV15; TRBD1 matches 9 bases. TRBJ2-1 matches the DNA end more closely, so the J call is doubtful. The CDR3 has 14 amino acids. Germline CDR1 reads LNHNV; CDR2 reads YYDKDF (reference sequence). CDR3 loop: CATSGQGMAETQFF. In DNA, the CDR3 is TGTGCCACCAGTGGACAGGGGATGGCAGAGACCCAGTTCTTC.

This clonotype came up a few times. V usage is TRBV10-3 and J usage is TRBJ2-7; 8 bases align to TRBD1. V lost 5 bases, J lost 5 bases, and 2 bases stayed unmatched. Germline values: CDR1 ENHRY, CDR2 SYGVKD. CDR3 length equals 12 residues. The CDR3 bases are TGTGCCATCAGTAGGACAGGGAACGAGCAGTACTTC. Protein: CAISRTGNEQYF.

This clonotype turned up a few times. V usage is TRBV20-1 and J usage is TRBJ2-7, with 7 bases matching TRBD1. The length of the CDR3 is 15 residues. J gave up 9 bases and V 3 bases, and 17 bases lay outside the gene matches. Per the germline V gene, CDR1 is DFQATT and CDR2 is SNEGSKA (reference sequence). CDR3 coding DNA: TGCAGTGCTAGTAGAGGGGGCCACGGGACGAAGGTGCAGTACTTC. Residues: CSASRGGHGTKVQYF.

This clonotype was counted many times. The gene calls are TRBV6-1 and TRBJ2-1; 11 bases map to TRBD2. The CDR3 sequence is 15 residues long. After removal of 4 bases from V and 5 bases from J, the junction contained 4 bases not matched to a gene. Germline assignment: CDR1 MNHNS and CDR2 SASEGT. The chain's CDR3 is CASSVLGLADNEQFF. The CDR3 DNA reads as TGTGCCAGCAGTGTGCTGGGACTAGCGGACAATGAGCAGTTCTTC.

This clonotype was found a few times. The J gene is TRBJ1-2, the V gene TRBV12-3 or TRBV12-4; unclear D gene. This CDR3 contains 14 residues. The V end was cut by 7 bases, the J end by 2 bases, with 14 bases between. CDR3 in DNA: TGTGCCAGCACCTCGGACCCGAGGAACTATGGCTACACCTTC. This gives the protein CASTSDPRNYGYTF.

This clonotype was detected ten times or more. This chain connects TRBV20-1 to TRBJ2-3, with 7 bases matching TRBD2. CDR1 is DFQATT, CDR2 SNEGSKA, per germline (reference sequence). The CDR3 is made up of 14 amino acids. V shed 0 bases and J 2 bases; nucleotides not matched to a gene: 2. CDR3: CSARDAGVTDTQYF. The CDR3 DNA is TGCAGTGCTAGAGACGCGGGGGTCACAGATACGCAGTATTTT.